The 3 T cell receptor beta chains below come from one sample, sequenced in a study of OX40 agonist ivuxolimab in advanced cancers. TCRdb's table, derived via immunoSEQ multiplex PCR, lists solely in-frame clones and lacks some. The sample holds 60,000 to 75,000 clones; roughly 80% are singletons and the top ten take 1.2%. The specimen comprised CD4+ or CD8+ T cells sorted from blood, sampled in a trial of the OX40 agonist ivuxolimab. Receptors were obtained from an adult with an advanced solid tumor such as melanoma, head and neck, liver or kidney cancer.

In nucleotides, the CDR3 is TGTGCCAGCAGCTGGGGGACAGGGAGCACAGATACGCAGTATTTT. This translates into CASSWGTGSTDTQYF. This chain links TRBV5-4 with TRBJ2-3, with 9 bases aligning to TRBD1. In germline, CDR1 is SGHNT, CDR2 YYREEE (reference sequence). V shed 3 bases, J shed 0 bases, and the junction held 2 bases outside the gene matches. There are 15 residues in the CDR3.

The J gene is TRBJ2-7, the V gene TRBV5-4; 9 bases align to TRBD1. The CDR3 runs to 15 residues. Germline V lookup: CDR1 SGHNT, CDR2 YYREEE (reference sequence). The J segment lost 7 bases and the V segment lost 4 bases, leaving 12 bases of the junction unmatched. CDR3 DNA sequence: TGTGCCAGCAGCCAAGGGACAGGGACCTTATTAGAGCAGTACTTC. Residues: CASSQGTGTLLEQYF.

This sequence joins TRBV2 and TRBJ1-2; 7 bases fit TRBD1. CDR1 is SNHLY and CDR2 is FYNNEI in the germline V gene. This CDR3 is 17 amino acids long. J lost 6 bases, V lost 5 bases, and 18 bases had no gene match. The CDR3 here is CASSRLSGEGAKDGYTF. CDR3 bases: TGTGCCAGCAGTCGCCTAAGCGGGGAGGGGGCAAAGGATGGCTACACCTTC.